The rows below give T cell receptor beta chains drawn from one sample of a study of Siglec-9 on CD8 T cells in melanoma. This table comes from immunoSEQ multiplex PCR, and its TCRdb copy is limited to in-frame clones, with some not included. This table has around 39,000 clones, roughly 84% appearing once. Sequenced input: Siglec-9- CD8+ T cells sorted from blood. The origin of the receptors is a human donor in good health. Both conserved end residues are part of each CDR3. The D gene is left open where the match is weak. Clone size is given for some rows only: seen once, a few or many times, or a class if the clone is expanded.

TGCGCCAGCAGCCAAGATAGGGGCGAAGGTCAGCCCCAGCATTTT	CASSQDRGEGQPQHF	TRBJ1-5	few	TRBV4-1	.	15
TGTGCCACCAGCAGCAGGGATAGCAATCAGCCCCAGCATTTT	CATSSRDSNQPQHF	TRBJ1-5	.	TRBV15	.	14
TGTGCTAGCAGCTTAAGTTTCGGCCCCCGGGAGACCCAGTACTTC	CASSLSFGPRETQYF	TRBJ2-5	.	TRBV7-7	.	15
TGCGCCAGCAGCCAAGATAGAGTATTAGCGGGGGCCACAGATACGCAGTATTTT	CASSQDRVLAGATDTQYF	TRBJ2-3	.	TRBV4-1	TRBD2	18
TGTGCCAGCAGCTTAGAAGCGGGAGCTGATGAGCAGTTCTTC	CASSLEAGADEQFF	TRBJ2-1	.	TRBV11-2	TRBD2	14
TGTGCCAGCAGCTGGGACAGCTACAATGAGCAGTTCTTC	CASSWDSYNEQFF	TRBJ2-1	.	TRBV5-4	TRBD1	13
TGTGCCAGCAGCTGGCCGGGCTCCTACGAGCAGTACTTC	CASSWPGSYEQYF	TRBJ2-7	once	TRBV27	.	13
TGTGCCAGCAGTTACTCGCAGGGTATGAACACTGAAGCTTTCTTT	CASSYSQGMNTEAFF	TRBJ1-1	.	TRBV6-5	.	15
TGTGCCAGCAGCGTAGAATCTGCGGGGGGAAGCACAGATACGCAGTATTTT	CASSVESAGGSTDTQYF	TRBJ2-3	once	TRBV9	TRBD2	17
TGCAGTGCTAGGGGGGTAGAGACCCAGTACTTC	CSARGVETQYF	TRBJ2-5	.	TRBV20-1	.	11
TGTGCCAGCAGCCAAGAGGCGTTAGGGTATAATTCACCCCTCCACTTT	CASSQEALGYNSPLHF	TRBJ1-6	once	TRBV4-2	.	16
TGTGCCGTCCAGAACACCGGGGAGCTGTTTTTT	CAVQNTGELFF	TRBJ2-2	.	TRBV28	.	11
TGTGCCAGCAGTGTTGGGGGCGATAATTCACCCCTCCACTTT	CASSVGGDNSPLHF	TRBJ1-6	few	TRBV6-4	.	14
TGTGCCAGCAGCGCTTGGGGGGGCGCGAACACCGGGGAGCTGTTTTTT	CASSAWGGANTGELFF	TRBJ2-2	.	TRBV9	.	16
TGTGCCAGCAGCTTAGGAGGTCGGTCTCATGAGCAGTTCTTC	CASSLGGRSHEQFF	TRBJ2-1	.	TRBV7-9	.	14
TGTGCCAGCAGCCAACTAGCGGGAGTGGGTGAGCAGTACTTC	CASSQLAGVGEQYF	TRBJ2-7	.	TRBV5-6	TRBD2	14
TGTGCCAGCAGCACTATCGGACAGGAGGGGTCAGATACGCAGTATTTT	CASSTIGQEGSDTQYF	TRBJ2-3	.	TRBV7-6	.	16
TGCGCCAGCAGCCTGGGAACGGGGGCCCGGACAAATGAGCAGTTCTTC	CASSLGTGARTNEQFF	TRBJ2-1	.	TRBV4-1	.	16
TGTGCCAGCAGCTTAGAAAGGGTGGCCGGGACCCAGTACTTC	CASSLERVAGTQYF	TRBJ2-5	.	TRBV7-9	.	14
TGTGCCAGCAGTTTCTCGGGCTTAGGGGGTTACGAGCAGTACTTC	CASSFSGLGGYEQYF	TRBJ2-7	.	TRBV28	.	15
TGTGCCAGCGCCCACGGGGAGCAGTACTTC	CASAHGEQYF	TRBJ2-7	.	TRBV21-1	.	10
TGTGCCAGCAGTCGGACAGGGGTGGACACCGGGGAGCTGTTTTTT	CASSRTGVDTGELFF	TRBJ2-2	few	TRBV6-4	TRBD1	15
TGTGCCTGGAGCCCGGGACAGGGCTTCACTGAAGCTTTCTTT	CAWSPGQGFTEAFF	TRBJ1-1	.	TRBV30	TRBD1	14